This TCR beta chain emerged from a study of regulatory T cells in long-lasting Graves disease. The time point here: persistent/refractory GD, antithyroid drugs over 5 years with positive TRAb. Researchers made the TCR library from RNA that was extracted from PBMCs. Study-wide results and limits: Persistent disease was associated with favored TRBV28 usage and with favored use of TRBJ1-2 and TRBJ2-5.

The germline V gene encodes CDR1 LGHNA and CDR2 YSLEER. Between the trimmed V and J ends, which lost 0 bases and 4 bases, there was a span of 12 bases. The CDR3 has 15 residues. About this clonotype: Its antigen is currently unknown.

According to the study, TCR beta libraries were built with iRepertoire HTBI primers and CDR3-region Arm-PCR. TCRdb analysed the multiplex PCR reads with MiXCR anew, one entry per CDR3 protein. The sample carries hundreds of thousands of distinct CDR3 sequences, approximately 23% recorded once. The sequencing here drew on peripheral blood mononuclear cells (PBMCs), taken when the disease was refractory, from a patient treated with antithyroid drugs. The clonotype was recovered from a female donor with Graves disease. The chain couples TRBV4-3 to TRBJ1-2; no definite D call. CDR3 nucleotides: TGCGCCAGCAGCCAAGACATCGGCAGCGCCTATGGCTACACCTTC. This translates into CASSQDIGSAYGYTF.